This T cell receptor (beta chain) was found in a study of T-cell reconstitution after alpha-beta-depleted transplantation in children (dated by TCRdb to the mid-2010s). At the level of the whole study: T-cell immune reconstitution after TCRalphabeta/CD19-depleted allogeneic hematopoietic cell transplantation in children was quantitatively tracked in the study by means of TCR repertoire profiling.

Study-wide findings and limitations: Apparently early alphabetaT-cell count recovery about two months after transplant reportedly relied on only several hundred rapidly expanded clones derived from non-depleted graft cells. Over subsequent months, a decline in hyperexpanded clone frequencies was noted, and after one year, T-cell counts and TCRbeta diversity were mostly ascribed to newly produced T cells. In some patients, the high TCRbeta diversity seen at day 60 was put down to recipient T cells and intrathymic progenitors that had survived conditioning.

The receptor library was made with PCR. The reads were generated on an Illumina HiSeq 2500. TCR library preparation used molecular barcoding, with unique molecular identifiers applied to normalize quantification of the TCRbeta repertoire. TCRdb trimmed public reads at Q25 via fastp, called clones via MiXCR and kept in-frame beta chains. Each record represents a unique CDR3 protein, reported with the most common genes and DNA among its rows. In this sample the table shows about 870,000 distinct CDR3 sequences, around 15% of which occur a single time. The ten largest account for approximately 4.5% of the sample. What the treatment or condition label conveys for this sample: allogeneic hematopoietic cell transplantation with graft depleted of TCRalphabeta T cells and CD19 B cells. The children who served as transplant recipients had been given grafts of TCRalphabeta/CD19-depleted allogeneic hematopoietic cells.

Many counts were recorded for this clonotype. No antigen is known for it. Base quality data are lacking; no much larger clone is found one base away. This TCR came from a male patient between 10 and 17 years old who had a stem cell transplant for acute lymphoblastic leukemia, so the T cells may come from the graft donor. The sample consisted of PBMCs, mostly from graft donor cells, taken 360 days after TCRalphabeta/CD19-depleted stem cell transplant.

The CDR3 amino acid sequence is: CASSFGGPPDEQFF. The bases are TGTGCCAGCAGTTTCGGCGGACCTCCCGATGAGCAGTTCTTC. The receptor chain draws on TRBV12-3 or TRBV12-4 and TRBJ2-1, with an unclear D gene assignment. The CDR3 runs 14 residues from the cysteine to the phenylalanine. Just CDR3 DNA is preserved here, 42 bases in frame from base 1. The V and J ends are trimmed by 3 bases and 8 bases, leaving 14 bases between them.